The rows below give T cell receptor beta chains drawn from one sample of a study of blood T cell repertoires in COVID-19. Sequenced by immunoSEQ multiplex PCR; TCRdb stores in-frame clones only, minus some. Of about 95,000 clones in the sample, 90% to 95% were seen once. The sequenced sample consisted of peripheral blood. The receptors originated from a woman in her forties or fifties in a cohort sampled during active COVID-19. Each CDR3 is given with its conserved first and last residue. A D gene is named only where the DNA matches it firmly. Only some rows state a clone size, as once, few, many or a class for expanded clones.

CDR3 DNA	CDR3 protein	J gene	D gene	V gene	clone size
TGTGCCACCAGCAGAACCGGGACAGCGAACACCGGGGAGCTGTTTTTT	CATSRTGTANTGELFF	TRBJ2-2	TRBD1	TRBV15	-
TGTGCCAGCAGCCCCGTCGGGACAGATGATTCACCCCTCCACTTT	CASSPVGTDDSPLHF	TRBJ1-6	TRBD1	TRBV27	-
TGTGCCAGCAGCTTAAACAGGGACCAAGAGACCCAGTACTTC	CASSLNRDQETQYF	TRBJ2-5	-	TRBV11-1	-
TGTGCCAGCAGCGCGTACTATGGCTACACCTTC	CASSAYYGYTF	TRBJ1-2	-	TRBV7-2	-
TGTGCCAGCAGCTTAGGGGGGGTCGGGGTTCAAGAGACCCAGTACTTC	CASSLGGVGVQETQYF	TRBJ2-5	-	TRBV7-8	-
TGTGCCAGTAGTATAGTGGGGGGTGGGAGCACTCCCCGGCCCCAGCATTTT	CASSIVGGGSTPRPQHF	TRBJ1-5	-	TRBV19	-
TGTGCCAGCAGTTACTCGACCGGGGGCTATGGCTACACCTTC	CASSYSTGGYGYTF	TRBJ1-2	-	TRBV6-5	once
TGTGCCAGCAGTGCGGGGACAGGGGGCGAGTCCTACGAGCAGTACTTC	CASSAGTGGESYEQYF	TRBJ2-7	TRBD1	TRBV2	-
TGTGCCTGGAGTGTATCGGTAGACACTGAAGCTTTCTTT	CAWSVSVDTEAFF	TRBJ1-1	-	TRBV30	-
TGTGCCAGCAGCGCGACTAGCGGGTTTACAGATACGCAGTATTTT	CASSATSGFTDTQYF	TRBJ2-3	TRBD2	TRBV9	-
TGCGCCAGCAGGGCGACAGGGGGTAATGAAAAACTGTTTTTT	CASRATGGNEKLFF	TRBJ1-4	TRBD1	TRBV10-2	-
TGTGCCAGCAGCCTTGACAGGGGACGCAGCGAAAAACTGTTTTTT	CASSLDRGRSEKLFF	TRBJ1-4	TRBD1	TRBV3-1/TRBV3-2	-
TGTGCCAGCAGCTGGGGCAGGGGGCCCCAAGAGACCCAGTACTTC	CASSWGRGPQETQYF	TRBJ2-5	TRBD1	TRBV7-6	-
TGTGCCAGCAGCCCGTTAACTGCGGCCTATGGCTACACCTTC	CASSPLTAAYGYTF	TRBJ1-2	-	TRBV3-1/TRBV3-2	-
TGTGCCAGTAGTGGGGGGACGGATAGCAATCAGCCCCAGCATTTT	CASSGGTDSNQPQHF	TRBJ1-5	-	TRBV19	-
TGTGCCAGCAGCTTTTACGGAGGGGACGATGGCTACACCTTC	CASSFYGGDDGYTF	TRBJ1-2	-	TRBV3-1/TRBV3-2	-
TGCGCCAGCAGCTTGCCCACAACAGGGGAGGTAAAGAATGAGCAGTTCTTC	CASSLPTTGEVKNEQFF	TRBJ2-1	-	TRBV5-1	-
TGTGCCAGCAGATCGACTAGCGGGGGGGCGGGTCACTTC	CASRSTSGGAGHF	TRBJ2-5	TRBD2	TRBV6-4	once
TGTGCCAGCAGCCAACCGGGACAGGCAGCAGACGAGCAGTACTTC	CASSQPGQAADEQYF	TRBJ2-7	TRBD1	TRBV3-1/TRBV3-2	-
TGTGCCAGCAGTTTAGACAGTTACAATGAGCAGTTCTTC	CASSLDSYNEQFF	TRBJ2-1	-	TRBV27	-
TGTGCCAGCTCACCACCGGGACTAGCGGGCCCTAGGGATACGCAGTATTTT	CASSPPGLAGPRDTQYF	TRBJ2-3	TRBD2	TRBV18	-
TGCGCCAGCAGCCAAACCTGGAACGAGGGATCCTATGGCTACACCTTC	CASSQTWNEGSYGYTF	TRBJ1-2	-	TRBV4-1	-
TGTGCCAGCAGTTATAAGTGGCAGGGTGCCTTAACCTTC	CASSYKWQGALTF	TRBJ1-2	-	TRBV6-5	-
TGTGCCAGCAGCCAAGGGGACAGGGAACACGAGCAGTACTTC	CASSQGDREHEQYF	TRBJ2-7	TRBD1	TRBV4-2	-
TGTGCCAGCAGCTTGGCCTCTACAGGTGGCAATGAGCAGTTCTTC	CASSLASTGGNEQFF	TRBJ2-1	-	TRBV5-5	-
TGTGCCAGCAGCCAAGCTGGACTAGCCAAAAACATTCAGTACTTC	CASSQAGLAKNIQYF	TRBJ2-4	-	TRBV3-1/TRBV3-2	-
TGTGCCACCCAGGACGGTCTCGGGAAGCCCCAGCATTTT	CATQDGLGKPQHF	TRBJ1-5	-	TRBV19	few
TGCGCCAGCAGCTTGATTGTTTCAGGAAACACTGAAGCTTTCTTT	CASSLIVSGNTEAFF	TRBJ1-1	-	TRBV5-1	-
TGCGCCAGCAGCAGACAGGGGGCAGCCACTGAAGCTTTCTTT	CASSRQGAATEAFF	TRBJ1-1	TRBD1	TRBV5-1	-
TGTGCCTGGAGGGACACAGGGCCGGGCAATGAGCAGTTCTTC	CAWRDTGPGNEQFF	TRBJ2-1	-	TRBV30	-
TGTGCCACCAGTGGGGGGCTAGCGGGAGTAAAGACCGGGGAGCTGTTTTTT	CATSGGLAGVKTGELFF	TRBJ2-2	TRBD2	TRBV24-1	-
TGTGCCAGCAGCTGGGGGGGCGCGGGAGGCCTTGAGACCCAGTACTTC	CASSWGGAGGLETQYF	TRBJ2-5	TRBD2	TRBV5-4	-
TGCAGTGCTAGTACTAGCGGGGGGTCTGATACGCAGTATTTT	CSASTSGGSDTQYF	TRBJ2-3	TRBD2	TRBV20-1	-
TGTGCCAGCAGCCAGAGAGCGAGCAATCAGCCCCAGCATTTT	CASSQRASNQPQHF	TRBJ1-5	-	TRBV3-1/TRBV3-2	-